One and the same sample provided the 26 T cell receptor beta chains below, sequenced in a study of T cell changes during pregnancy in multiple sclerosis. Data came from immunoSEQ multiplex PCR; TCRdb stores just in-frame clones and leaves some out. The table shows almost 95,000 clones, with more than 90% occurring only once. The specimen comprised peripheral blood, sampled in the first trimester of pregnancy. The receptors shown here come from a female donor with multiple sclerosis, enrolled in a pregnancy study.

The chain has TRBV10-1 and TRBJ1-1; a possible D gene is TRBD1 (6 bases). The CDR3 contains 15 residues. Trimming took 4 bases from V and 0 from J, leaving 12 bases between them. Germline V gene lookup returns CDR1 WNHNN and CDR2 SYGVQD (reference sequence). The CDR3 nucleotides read TGCGCCAGCAGTGCCACAGGGAGAATGAACACTGAAGCTTTCTTT. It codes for CASSATGRMNTEAFF.

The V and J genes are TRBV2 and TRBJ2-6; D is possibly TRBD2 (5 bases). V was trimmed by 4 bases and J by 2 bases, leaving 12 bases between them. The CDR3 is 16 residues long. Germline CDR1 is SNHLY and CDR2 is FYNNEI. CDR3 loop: CASSARGSAGANVLTF. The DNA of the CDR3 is TGTGCCAGCAGTGCAAGAGGGTCTGCTGGGGCCAACGTCCTGACTTTC. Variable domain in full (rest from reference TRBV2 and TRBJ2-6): EPEVTQTPSHQVTQMGQEVILRCVPISNHLYFYWYRQILGQKVEFLVSFYNNEISEKSEIFDDQFSVERPDGSNFTLKIRSTKLEDSAMYFCASSARGSAGANVLTFGAGSRLTVL.

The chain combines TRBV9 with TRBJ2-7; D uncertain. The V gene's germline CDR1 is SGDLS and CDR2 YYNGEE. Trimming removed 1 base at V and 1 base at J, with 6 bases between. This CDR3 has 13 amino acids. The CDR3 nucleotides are TGTGCCAGCAGCGTACTAGATTCCTACGAGCAGTACTTC. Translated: CASSVLDSYEQYF.

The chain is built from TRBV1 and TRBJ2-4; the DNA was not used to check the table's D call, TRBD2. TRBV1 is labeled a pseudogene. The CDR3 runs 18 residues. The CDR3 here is CTSSQGGVAGVAKNIQYF. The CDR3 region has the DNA TGCACCAGCAGCCAAGGCGGAGTAGCGGGAGTGGCCAAAAACATTCAGTACTTC.

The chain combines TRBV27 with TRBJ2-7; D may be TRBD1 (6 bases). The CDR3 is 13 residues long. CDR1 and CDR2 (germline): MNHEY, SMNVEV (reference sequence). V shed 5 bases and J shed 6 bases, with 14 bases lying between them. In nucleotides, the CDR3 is TGTGCCAGCAGTCCACAGACAGGTCTCGAGCAGTACTTC. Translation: CASSPQTGLEQYF.

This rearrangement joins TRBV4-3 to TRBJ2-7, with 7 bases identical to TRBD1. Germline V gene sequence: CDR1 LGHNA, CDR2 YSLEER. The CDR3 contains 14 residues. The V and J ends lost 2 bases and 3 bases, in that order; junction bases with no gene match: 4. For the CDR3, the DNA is TGCGCCAGCAGCCAAACAGGGGCGGTCTACGAGCAGTACTTC. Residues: CASSQTGAVYEQYF.

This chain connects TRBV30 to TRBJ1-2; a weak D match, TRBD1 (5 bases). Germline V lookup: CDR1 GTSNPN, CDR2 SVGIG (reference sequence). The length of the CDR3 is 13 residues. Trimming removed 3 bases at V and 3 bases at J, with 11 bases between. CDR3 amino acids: CAWRATGYYGYTF. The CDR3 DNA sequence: TGTGCCTGGAGAGCCACAGGATACTATGGCTACACCTTC.

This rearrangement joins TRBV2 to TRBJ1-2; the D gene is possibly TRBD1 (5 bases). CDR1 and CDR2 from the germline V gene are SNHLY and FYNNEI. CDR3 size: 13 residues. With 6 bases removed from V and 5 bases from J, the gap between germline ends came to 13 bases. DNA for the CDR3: TGTGCCAGCAGAGGGGATTCCGGGTATGGCTACACCTTC. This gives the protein CASRGDSGYGYTF.

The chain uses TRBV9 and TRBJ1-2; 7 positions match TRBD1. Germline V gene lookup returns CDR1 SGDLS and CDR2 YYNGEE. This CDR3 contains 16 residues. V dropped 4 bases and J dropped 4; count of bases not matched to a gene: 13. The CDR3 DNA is TGTGCCAGCAGCCGCGATGGACAGGTGGCGAGCTATGGCTACACCTTC. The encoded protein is CASSRDGQVASYGYTF.

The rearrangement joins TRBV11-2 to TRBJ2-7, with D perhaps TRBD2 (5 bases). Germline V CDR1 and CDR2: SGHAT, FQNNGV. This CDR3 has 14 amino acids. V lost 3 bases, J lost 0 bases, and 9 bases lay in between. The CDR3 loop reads CASSLRESSYEQYF. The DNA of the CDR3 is TGTGCCAGCAGCTTGAGGGAGAGCTCCTACGAGCAGTACTTC.

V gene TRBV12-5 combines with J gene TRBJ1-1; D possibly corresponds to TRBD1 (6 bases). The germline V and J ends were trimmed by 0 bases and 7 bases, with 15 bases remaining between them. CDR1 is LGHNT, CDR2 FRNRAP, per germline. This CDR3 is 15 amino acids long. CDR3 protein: CASGLVIGGLSEAFF. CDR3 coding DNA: TGTGCTAGTGGTTTGGTCATCGGGGGGCTCAGTGAAGCTTTCTTT.

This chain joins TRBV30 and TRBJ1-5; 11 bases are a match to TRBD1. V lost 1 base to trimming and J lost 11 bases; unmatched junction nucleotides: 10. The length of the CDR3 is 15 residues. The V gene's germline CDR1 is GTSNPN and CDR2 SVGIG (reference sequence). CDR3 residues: CAWSGGDRGDRAQHF. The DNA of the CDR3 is TGTGCCTGGAGTGGGGGGGACAGGGGGGACCGGGCCCAGCATTTT.

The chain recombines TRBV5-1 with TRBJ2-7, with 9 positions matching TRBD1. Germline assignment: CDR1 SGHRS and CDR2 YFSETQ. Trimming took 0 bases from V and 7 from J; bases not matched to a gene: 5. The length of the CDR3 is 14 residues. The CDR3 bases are TGCGCCAGCAGCTTGGGGGGACAGGGTAGGGAGCAGTACTTC. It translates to CASSLGGQGREQYF.

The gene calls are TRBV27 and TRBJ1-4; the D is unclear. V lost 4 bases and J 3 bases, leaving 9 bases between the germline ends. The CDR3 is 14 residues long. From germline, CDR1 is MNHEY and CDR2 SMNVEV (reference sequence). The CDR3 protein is CASSYGRPNEKLFF. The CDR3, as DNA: TGTGCCAGCAGTTATGGCAGGCCTAATGAAAAACTGTTTTTT.

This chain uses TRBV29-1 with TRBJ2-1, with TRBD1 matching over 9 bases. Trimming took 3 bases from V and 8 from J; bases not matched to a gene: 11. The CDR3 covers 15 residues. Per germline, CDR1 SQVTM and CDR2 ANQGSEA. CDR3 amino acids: CSVEGQGGEIYEQFF. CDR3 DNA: TGCAGCGTTGAGGGACAGGGTGGCGAGATTTATGAGCAGTTCTTC.

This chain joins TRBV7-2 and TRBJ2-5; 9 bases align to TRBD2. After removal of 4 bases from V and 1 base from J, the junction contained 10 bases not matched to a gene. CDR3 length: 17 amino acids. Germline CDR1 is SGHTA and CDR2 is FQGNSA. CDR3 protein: CASSSNASGNLQETQYF. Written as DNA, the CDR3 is TGTGCCAGCAGCTCAAACGCTAGCGGGAACCTCCAAGAGACCCAGTACTTC.

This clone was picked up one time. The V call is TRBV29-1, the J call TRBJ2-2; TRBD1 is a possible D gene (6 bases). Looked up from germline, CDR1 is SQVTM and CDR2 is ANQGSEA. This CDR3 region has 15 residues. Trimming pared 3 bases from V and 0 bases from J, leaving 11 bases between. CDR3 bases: TGCAGCGTTGAGCCCGGGACATCGAACACCGGGGAGCTGTTTTTT. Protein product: CSVEPGTSNTGELFF.

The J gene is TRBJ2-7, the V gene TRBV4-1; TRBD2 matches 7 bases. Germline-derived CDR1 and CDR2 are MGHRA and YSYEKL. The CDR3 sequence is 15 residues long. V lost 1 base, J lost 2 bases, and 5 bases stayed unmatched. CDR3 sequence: CASSQGEGLPYEQYF. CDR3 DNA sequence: TGCGCCAGCAGCCAAGGGGAGGGCCTACCCTACGAGCAGTACTTC.

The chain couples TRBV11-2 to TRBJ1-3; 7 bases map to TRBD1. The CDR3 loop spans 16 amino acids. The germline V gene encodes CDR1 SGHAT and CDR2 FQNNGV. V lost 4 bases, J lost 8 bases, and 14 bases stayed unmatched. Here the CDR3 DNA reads TGTGCCAGCAGCTCCCGACAGGGTCGGTTGAGGGACACCATATATTTT. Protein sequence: CASSSRQGRLRDTIYF.

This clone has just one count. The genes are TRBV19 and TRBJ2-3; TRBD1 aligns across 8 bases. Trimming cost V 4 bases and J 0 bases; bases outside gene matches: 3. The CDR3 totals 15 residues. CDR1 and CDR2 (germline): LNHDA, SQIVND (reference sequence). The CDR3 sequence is CASSTRGPSTDTQYF. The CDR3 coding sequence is TGTGCCAGTAGTACCAGGGGGCCTAGCACAGATACGCAGTATTTT.

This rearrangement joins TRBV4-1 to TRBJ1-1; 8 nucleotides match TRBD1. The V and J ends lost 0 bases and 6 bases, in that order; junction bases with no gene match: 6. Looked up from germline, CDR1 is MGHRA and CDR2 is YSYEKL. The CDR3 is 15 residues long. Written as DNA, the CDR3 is TGCGCCAGCAGCCAAGAAGGCCAGGGGGCCGCTGAAGCTTTCTTT. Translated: CASSQEGQGAAEAFF.

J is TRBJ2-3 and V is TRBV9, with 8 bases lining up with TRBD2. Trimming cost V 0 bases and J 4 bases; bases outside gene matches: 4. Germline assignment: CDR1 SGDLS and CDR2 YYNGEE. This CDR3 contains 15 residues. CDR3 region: CASSVAGGPPDTQYF. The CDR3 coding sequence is TGTGCCAGCAGCGTAGCGGGAGGGCCCCCAGATACGCAGTATTTT.

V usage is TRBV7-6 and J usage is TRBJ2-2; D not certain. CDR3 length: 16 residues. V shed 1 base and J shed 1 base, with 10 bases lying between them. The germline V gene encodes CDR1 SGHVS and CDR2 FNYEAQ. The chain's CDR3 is CASSLVGSQNTGELFF. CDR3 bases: TGTGCCAGCAGCTTAGTCGGTAGCCAGAACACCGGGGAGCTGTTTTTT. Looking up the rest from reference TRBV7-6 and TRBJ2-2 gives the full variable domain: GAGVSQSPRYKVTKRGQDVALRCDPISGHVSLYWYRQALGQGPEFLTYFNYEAQQDKSGLPNDRFSAERPEGSISTLTIQRTEQRDSAMYRCASSLVGSQNTGELFFGEGSRLTVL.

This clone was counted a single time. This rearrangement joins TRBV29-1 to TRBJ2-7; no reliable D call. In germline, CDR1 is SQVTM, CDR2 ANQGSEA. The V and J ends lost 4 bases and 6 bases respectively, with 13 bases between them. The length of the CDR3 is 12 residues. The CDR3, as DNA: TGCAGCGTTGGGGCAGGCTCGTCCGAGCAGTACTTC. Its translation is CSVGAGSSEQYF.

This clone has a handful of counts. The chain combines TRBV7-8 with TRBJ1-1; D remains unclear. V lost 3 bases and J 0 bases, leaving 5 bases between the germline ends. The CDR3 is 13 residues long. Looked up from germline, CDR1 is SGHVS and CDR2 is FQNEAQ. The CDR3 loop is CASSLSLNTEAFF. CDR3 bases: TGTGCCAGCAGCTTGAGTTTGAACACTGAAGCTTTCTTT.

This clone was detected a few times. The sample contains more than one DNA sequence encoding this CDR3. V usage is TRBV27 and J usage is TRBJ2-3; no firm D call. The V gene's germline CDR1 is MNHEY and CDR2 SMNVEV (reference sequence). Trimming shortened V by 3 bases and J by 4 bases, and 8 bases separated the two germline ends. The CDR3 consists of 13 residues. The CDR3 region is CASSFPRADTQYF. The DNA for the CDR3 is TGTGCCAGCAGTTTCCCAAGAGCAGATACGCAGTATTTT.